This T cell receptor beta chain was sequenced during a study of blood T cell repertoires in COVID-19. Overall study context: COVID-19 samples from acute and convalescent phases originated in the United States, Italy and Spain. PBMCs, B-cell-depleted T cells, or T cells provided the cDNA or gDNA that made up the material.

Deletions cut 4 bases from V and 3 bases from J, with 13 bases between. Germline V CDR1 and CDR2: SGHTA, FQGTGA. The CDR3 has 15 amino acids. The table came from immunoSEQ multiplex PCR; TCRdb's copy has only in-frame clones and leaves some out. The data hold 150,000 to 200,000 clones, with approximately 87% observed a single time. The V and J genes are TRBV7-3 and TRBJ2-1; D unresolved. This TCR came from a woman in her sixties with COVID-19, enrolled during active disease. Material: peripheral blood. The CDR3 sequence: CASSSPSRNYNEQFF. CDR3 DNA sequence: TGTGCCAGCAGCTCCCCATCGCGAAACTACAATGAGCAGTTCTTC.